The 20 T cell receptor beta chains below were found in one sample sequenced in a study of neurological immune-mediated disorders. TCRdb recomputed calls from the 5' RACE reads with MiXCR, one row per CDR3 protein. The table lists roughly 20,000 distinct CDR3 sequences, about 18% of them singletons. Sequenced: CD8+ T cells from blood. These receptors came from a woman between 18 and 30 years old with multiple sclerosis.

The table lists this clonotype with many counts. The CDR3 DNA follows: TGTGCCAGCAGTTTATCGGGGAATAGGCATCAGCCCCAGCATTTT. It encodes CASSLSGNRHQPQHF. The V call is TRBV27, the J call TRBJ1-5, with D unclear. CDR3 length equals 15 residues. V was clipped by 0 bases and J by 5 bases, with 11 bases between them. The germline V gene has CDR1 MNHEY and CDR2 SMNVEV (reference sequence).

This clonotype was seen many times. This chain uses TRBV3-1 with TRBJ1-6; 9 nucleotides align to TRBD1. Trimming removed 3 bases from V and 10 bases from J; junction bases left unmatched: 10. The CDR3 consists of 16 residues. Germline CDR1 LGHDT, CDR2 YNNKEL (reference sequence). CDR3 sequence reads: CASSHVTGTGNSPLHF. The CDR3 DNA sequence: TGTGCCAGCAGCCACGTGACGGGGACAGGGAACTCACCCCTCCACTTT.

The rearrangement joins TRBV6-4 to TRBJ2-1; the match to TRBD1 covers 12 bases. Per germline, CDR1 MRHNA and CDR2 SNTAGT. The CDR3 spans 15 residues. Trimming removed 5 bases from V and 8 bases from J; junction bases left unmatched: 7. CDR3 sequence: CASSPGTGGTYEQFF. In nucleotides, the CDR3 is TGTGCCAGCAGTCCCGGGACAGGGGGCACTTATGAGCAGTTCTTC.

This clonotype was observed at least ten times. The genes are TRBV6-5 and TRBJ1-6; the match to TRBD1 covers 9 bases. CDR1 is MNHEY and CDR2 is SVGAGI in the germline V gene. CDR3 size: 17 residues. V gave up 6 bases and J gave up 0 bases; unmatched junction bases: 6. CDR3 sequence: CASRRGTGSSYNSPLHF. The CDR3 DNA reads as TGTGCCAGCAGACGCGGGACAGGGAGCTCCTATAATTCACCCCTCCACTTT.

The gene calls are TRBV7-2 and TRBJ2-7; the D gene is possibly TRBD1 (6 bases). Trimming shortened V by 7 bases and J by 7 bases, and 11 bases separated the two germline ends. CDR1 is SGHTA and CDR2 is FQGNSA in the germline V gene. The CDR3 sequence is 11 residues long. The CDR3 region has the DNA TGTGCCAGCAAAGGGGGTGTGGAGCAGTACTTC. Protein sequence: CASKGGVEQYF. Looking up the rest from reference TRBV7-2 and TRBJ2-7 gives the full variable domain: GAGVSQSPSNKVTEKGKDVELRCDPISGHTALYWYRQSLGQGLEFLIYFQGNSAPDKSGLPSDRFSAERTGGSVSTLTIQRTQQEDSAVYLCASKGGVEQYFGPGTRLTVT.

This clonotype occurred many times. V and J are TRBV7-2 and TRBJ1-2; D ambiguous. This CDR3 region has 12 residues. With 4 bases removed from V and 1 base from J, the gap between germline ends came to 4 bases. Germline loops: CDR1 SGHTA, CDR2 FQGNSA. CDR3 nucleotide sequence: TGTGCCAGCAGCTCCCATAACTATGGCTACACCTTC. Translating it yields CASSSHNYGYTF.

The table lists this clonotype with a few counts. The genes are TRBV5-1 and TRBJ1-2, with D uncertain. The CDR3 runs to 16 residues. Trimming took 1 base from V and 0 from J, leaving 13 bases between them. Germline-derived CDR1 and CDR2 are SGHRS and YFSETQ. CDR3 DNA sequence: TGCGCCAGCAGCTTGAGTGGGTACGGACCTAACTATGGCTACACCTTC. This gives the protein CASSLSGYGPNYGYTF. Full variable domain (missing parts from reference TRBV5-1 and TRBJ1-2): KAGVTQTPRYLIKTRGQQVTLSCSPISGHRSVSWYQQTPGQGLQFLFEYFSETQRNKGNFPGRFSGRQFSNSRSEMNVSTLELGDSALYLCASSLSGYGPNYGYTFGSGTRLTVV.

This chain uses TRBV11-3 with TRBJ1-1; TRBD1 might be the D (6 bases). This CDR3 has 14 residues. The germline V gene has CDR1 SGHNT and CDR2 YENEEA. V lost 5 bases and J 0 bases, leaving 10 bases between the germline ends. CDR3 in DNA: TGTGCCAGCAGCCGGACAGCCATGAACACTGAAGCTTTCTTT. It is translated as CASSRTAMNTEAFF.

This clonotype was observed many times. The V call is TRBV7-9, the J call TRBJ1-2; unclear D gene. CDR1 and CDR2 from the germline V gene are SEHNR and FQNEAQ (reference sequence). This CDR3 has 13 residues. Trimming cost V 4 bases and J 2 bases, with 8 bases left between them. The CDR3 loop is CASSSGTNYGYTF. Here the CDR3 DNA reads TGTGCCAGCAGCTCAGGCACCAACTATGGCTACACCTTC. Together with reference TRBV7-9 and TRBJ1-2, the CDR3 gives the full variable domain: DTGVSQNPRHKITKRGQNVTFRCDPISEHNRLYWYRQTLGQGPEFLTYFQNEAQLEKSRLLSDRFSAERPKGSFSTLEIQRTEQGDSAMYLCASSSGTNYGYTFGSGTRLTVV.

This clonotype has a handful of counts. The gene calls are TRBV2 and TRBJ1-2; D gene uncertain. Trimming removed 0 bases from V and 1 base from J, with 9 bases in between. This CDR3 has 15 amino acids. CDR1 SNHLY and CDR2 FYNNEI come from the germline V gene. Written as DNA, the CDR3 is TGTGCCAGCAGTGAAGCGCGTGACCTTAACTATGGCTACACCTTC. It yields the protein CASSEARDLNYGYTF. The full variable domain, rest sourced from reference TRBV2 and TRBJ1-2, is EPEVTQTPSHQVTQMGQEVILRCVPISNHLYFYWYRQILGQKVEFLVSFYNNEISEKSEIFDDQFSVERPDGSNFTLKIRSTKLEDSAMYFCASSEARDLNYGYTFGSGTRLTVV.

This clonotype has ten or more counts. V and J are TRBV29-1 and TRBJ2-3; 10 positions match TRBD1. Germline CDR1 and CDR2: SQVTM and ANQGSEA. The V segment lost 7 bases and the J segment 2 bases; nucleotides outside the gene matches: 6. CDR3 length: 14 residues. CDR3: CSGMTGGLTDTQYF. The CDR3 DNA follows: TGCAGCGGCATGACAGGGGGCCTCACAGATACGCAGTATTTT.

This clonotype showed up many times. The chain couples TRBV27 to TRBJ1-5; D unclear. CDR1 is MNHEY and CDR2 is SMNVEV in the germline V gene (reference sequence). CDR3 length equals 13 residues. Trimming cost V 3 bases and J 6 bases, with 9 bases left between them. The CDR3 sequence: CASSFRAAQPQHF. CDR3 in DNA: TGTGCCAGCAGTTTCCGAGCGGCTCAGCCCCAGCATTTT.

This clonotype was counted at least ten times. The chain uses TRBV3-1 and TRBJ2-3, with 8 bases aligning to TRBD2. Germline CDR1 and CDR2: LGHDT and YNNKEL (reference sequence). V lost 1 base, J lost 3 bases, and 9 bases stayed unmatched. The CDR3 consists of 17 residues. The CDR3 DNA reads TGTGCCAGCAGCCAAGTTACCGGGACTAGTGGGACAGATACGCAGTATTTT. It translates to CASSQVTGTSGTDTQYF.

This clonotype was observed many times. The chain is built from TRBV9 and TRBJ1-4, with D perhaps TRBD1 (6 bases). The V gene lost 2 bases and the J gene lost 7 bases, with 12 bases spanning the gap. CDR1 SGDLS and CDR2 YYNGEE come from the germline V gene. CDR3 length: 14 amino acids. The DNA of the CDR3 is TGTGCCAGCAGCGTTTGGGGGGCTGGTGAAAAACTGTTTTTT. Encoded protein: CASSVWGAGEKLFF.

The V and J genes are TRBV29-1 and TRBJ2-2; D is ambiguous. V was pared by 8 bases and J by 4 bases, with 11 bases between. The CDR3 is made up of 12 amino acids. Germline V gene sequence: CDR1 SQVTM, CDR2 ANQGSEA. CDR3 coding DNA: TGCAGCACGCGATTAGGCACCGGGGAGCTGTTTTTT. It yields the protein CSTRLGTGELFF.

This clonotype showed up many times. This rearrangement joins TRBV7-9 to TRBJ2-1; a weak D match, TRBD1 (6 bases). The CDR3 is 15 residues long. Between the trimmed V and J ends, which lost 3 bases and 2 bases, there was a span of 11 bases. Germline assignment: CDR1 SEHNR and CDR2 FQNEAQ (reference sequence). CDR3 loop: CASSLGAVPYNEQFF. The CDR3 bases are TGTGCCAGCAGCTTGGGGGCGGTTCCCTACAATGAGCAGTTCTTC. The complete variable domain, with remaining parts taken from reference TRBV7-9 and TRBJ2-1, reads DTGVSQNPRHKITKRGQNVTFRCDPISEHNRLYWYRQTLGQGPEFLTYFQNEAQLEKSRLLSDRFSAERPKGSFSTLEIQRTEQGDSAMYLCASSLGAVPYNEQFFGPGTRLTVL.

A remark on this clonotype: One end of the junction fails to match germline, which may point to a read error. The genes are TRBV5-5 and TRBJ2-3; weak D call: TRBD1 (7 bases). CDR1 and CDR2 (germline): SGHKS, YYEKEE (reference sequence). CDR3 length: 13 residues. CDR3 nucleotides: TGCGCCAGCAGGGGGGACCGCACAGATACGCAGTATTTT. Residues: CASRGDRTDTQYF.

By share, this clonotype ranks as medium-sized. The chain carries TRBV27 and TRBJ1-1, with TRBD1 as a possible D gene (5 bases). With 8 bases removed from V and 5 bases from J, the gap between germline ends came to 18 bases. The germline V gene encodes CDR1 MNHEY and CDR2 SMNVEV (reference sequence). The length of the CDR3 is 14 residues. As DNA, the CDR3 is TGTGCCAGCGGCCTCGGGGGGTTGAGTACTGAAGCTTTCTTT. Translated, it gives CASGLGGLSTEAFF.

In its sample, this clonotype was seen many times. The chain carries TRBV6-2 or TRBV6-3 and TRBJ1-5; D ambiguous. V shed 10 bases and J shed 0 bases, with 10 bases lying between them. This CDR3 is 13 amino acids long. Germline V gene lookup returns CDR1 MNHEY and CDR2 SVGEGT. CDR3 region: CATGMSSNQPQHF. The CDR3, as DNA: TGTGCCACCGGGATGAGTAGCAATCAGCCCCAGCATTTT.

The rearrangement uses TRBV20-1 and TRBJ1-1; D is unresolved. The CDR3 has 23 amino acids. The V gene's germline CDR1 is DFQATT and CDR2 SNEGSKA (reference sequence). The CDR3 loop is CRGGRAQSVVESGSRNYYTEAFF. CDR3 DNA: TGCCGCGGCGGAAGAGCCCAAAGTGTAGTCGAGTCGGGGTCTAGGAACTACTACACTGAAGCTTTCTTT.